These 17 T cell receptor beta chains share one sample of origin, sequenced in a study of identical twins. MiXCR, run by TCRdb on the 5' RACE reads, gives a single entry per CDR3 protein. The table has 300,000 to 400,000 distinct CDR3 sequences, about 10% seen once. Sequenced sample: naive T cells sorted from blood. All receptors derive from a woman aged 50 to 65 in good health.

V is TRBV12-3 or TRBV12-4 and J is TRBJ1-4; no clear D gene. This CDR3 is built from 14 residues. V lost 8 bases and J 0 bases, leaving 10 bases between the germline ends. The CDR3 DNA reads TGTGCCAGCTCGCACCCATCAACTAATGAAAAACTGTTTTTT. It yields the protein CASSHPSTNEKLFF.

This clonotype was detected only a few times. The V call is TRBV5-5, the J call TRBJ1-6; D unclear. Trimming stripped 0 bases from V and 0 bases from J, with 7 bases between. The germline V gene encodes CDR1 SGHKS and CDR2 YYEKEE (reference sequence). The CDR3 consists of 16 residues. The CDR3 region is CASSLDHFSYNSPLHF. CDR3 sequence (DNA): TGTGCCAGCAGCTTGGATCATTTCTCCTATAATTCACCCCTCCACTTT.

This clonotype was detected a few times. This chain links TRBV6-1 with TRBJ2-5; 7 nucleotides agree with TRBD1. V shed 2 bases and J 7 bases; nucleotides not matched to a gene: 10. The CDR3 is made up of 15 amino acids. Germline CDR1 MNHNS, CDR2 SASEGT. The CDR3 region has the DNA TGTGCCAGCAGTGAATCCCGACAGGGTTGGAGGACCCAGTACTTC. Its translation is CASSESRQGWRTQYF.

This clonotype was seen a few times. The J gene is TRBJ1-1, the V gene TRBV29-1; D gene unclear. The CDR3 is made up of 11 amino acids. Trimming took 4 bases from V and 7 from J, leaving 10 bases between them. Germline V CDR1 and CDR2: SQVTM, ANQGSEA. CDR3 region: CSVVGLNEAFF. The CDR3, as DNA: TGCAGCGTTGTAGGGCTAAATGAAGCTTTCTTT.

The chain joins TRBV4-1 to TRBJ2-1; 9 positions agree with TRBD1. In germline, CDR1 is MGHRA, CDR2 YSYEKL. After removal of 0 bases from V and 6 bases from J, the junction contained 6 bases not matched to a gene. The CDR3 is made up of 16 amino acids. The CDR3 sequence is CASSQEPGQGFNEQFF. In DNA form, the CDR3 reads TGCGCCAGCAGCCAAGAGCCGGGACAGGGCTTCAATGAGCAGTTCTTC.

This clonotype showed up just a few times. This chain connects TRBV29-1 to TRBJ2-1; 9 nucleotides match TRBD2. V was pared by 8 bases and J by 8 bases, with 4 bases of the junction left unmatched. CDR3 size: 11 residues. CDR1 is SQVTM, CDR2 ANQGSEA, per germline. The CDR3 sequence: CSSGLADEQFF. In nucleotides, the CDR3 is TGCAGCTCGGGACTAGCCGATGAGCAGTTCTTC.

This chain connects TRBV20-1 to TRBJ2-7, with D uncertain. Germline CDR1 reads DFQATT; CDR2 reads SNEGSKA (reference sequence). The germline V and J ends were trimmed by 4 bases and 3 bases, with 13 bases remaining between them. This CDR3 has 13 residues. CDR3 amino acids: CSAMLNLGYEQYF. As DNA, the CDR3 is TGCAGTGCTATGCTAAACCTGGGCTACGAGCAGTACTTC.

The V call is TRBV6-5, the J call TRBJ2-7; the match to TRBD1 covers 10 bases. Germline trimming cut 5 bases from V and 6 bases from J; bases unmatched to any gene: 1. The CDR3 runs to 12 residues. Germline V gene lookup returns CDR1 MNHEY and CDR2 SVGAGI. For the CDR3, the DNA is TGTGCCAGCAGTAGGGACAGGGGCGAGCAGTACTTC. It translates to CASSRDRGEQYF.

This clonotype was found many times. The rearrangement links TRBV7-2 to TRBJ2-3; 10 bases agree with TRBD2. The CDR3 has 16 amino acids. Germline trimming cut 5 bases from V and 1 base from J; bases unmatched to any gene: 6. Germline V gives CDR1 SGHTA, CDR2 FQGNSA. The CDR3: CASSTRLAGGTDTQYF. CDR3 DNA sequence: TGTGCCAGCAGCACTAGGCTAGCGGGAGGCACAGATACGCAGTATTTT.

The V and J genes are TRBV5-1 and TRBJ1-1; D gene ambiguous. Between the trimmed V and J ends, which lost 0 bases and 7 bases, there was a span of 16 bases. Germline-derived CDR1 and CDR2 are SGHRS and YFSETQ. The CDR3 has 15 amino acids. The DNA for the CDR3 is TGCGCCAGCAGCTTGGGGGTACTAGACACCAATGAAGCTTTCTTT. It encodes CASSLGVLDTNEAFF.

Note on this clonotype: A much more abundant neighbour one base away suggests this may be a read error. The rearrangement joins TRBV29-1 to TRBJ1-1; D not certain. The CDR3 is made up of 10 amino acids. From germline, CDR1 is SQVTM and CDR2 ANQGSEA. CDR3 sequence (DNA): TGCAGCGCCCAGAACACTGACGCTTTCTTT. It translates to CSAQNTDAFF.

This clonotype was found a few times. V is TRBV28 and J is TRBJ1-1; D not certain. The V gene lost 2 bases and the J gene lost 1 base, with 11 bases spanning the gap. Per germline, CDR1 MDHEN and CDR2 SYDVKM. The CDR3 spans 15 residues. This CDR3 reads CASSLRAGRNTEAFF. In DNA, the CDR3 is TGTGCCAGCAGTTTACGGGCCGGGCGGAACACTGAAGCTTTCTTT.

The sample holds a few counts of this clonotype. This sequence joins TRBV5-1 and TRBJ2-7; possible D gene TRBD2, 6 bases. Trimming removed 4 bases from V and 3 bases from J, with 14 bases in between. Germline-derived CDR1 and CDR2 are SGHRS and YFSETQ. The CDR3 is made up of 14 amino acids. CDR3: CASSTGTGVYEQYV. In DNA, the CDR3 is TGCGCCAGCAGCACTGGCACGGGGGTCTACGAGCAGTACGTC.

The CDR3 sequence: CASSYYSGANVLTF. DNA for the CDR3: TGTGCCAGCAGCTACTACTCTGGGGCCAACGTCCTGACTTTC. This chain joins TRBV3-1 and TRBJ2-6; unclear D gene. V lost 5 bases and J lost 0, with 5 bases in between. Germline loops: CDR1 LGHDT, CDR2 YNNKEL (reference sequence). The CDR3 is 14 amino acids.

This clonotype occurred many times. The CDR3 sequence: CSAAVTGLEVDEQFF. The CDR3 nucleotides read TGCAGCGCAGCAGTTACGGGACTAGAGGTCGATGAGCAGTTCTTC. V and J are TRBV29-1 and TRBJ2-1, with 8 positions matching TRBD2. This CDR3 contains 15 residues. The V and J ends lost 7 bases and 8 bases, in that order; junction bases with no gene match: 16. Germline CDR1 is SQVTM and CDR2 is ANQGSEA.

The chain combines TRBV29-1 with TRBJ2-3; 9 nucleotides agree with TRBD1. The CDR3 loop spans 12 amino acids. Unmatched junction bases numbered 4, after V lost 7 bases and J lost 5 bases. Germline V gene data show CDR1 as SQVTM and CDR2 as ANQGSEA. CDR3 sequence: CSDRGRGDTQYF. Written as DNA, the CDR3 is TGCAGCGACAGGGGGCGTGGAGATACGCAGTATTTT.

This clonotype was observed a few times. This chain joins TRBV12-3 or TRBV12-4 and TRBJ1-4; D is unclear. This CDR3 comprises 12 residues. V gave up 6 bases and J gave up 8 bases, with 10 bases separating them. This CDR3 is CASRKREEKLFF. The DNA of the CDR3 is TGTGCCAGCAGGAAGAGGGAGGAAAAACTGTTTTTT.